This T cell receptor (beta chain) comes out of a study of shared clonotypes between healthy human individuals. About the study: Donors had three CD4 naive, three CD4 memory, two CD8 naive and one CD8 memory plate apiece.

TCRdb's copy holds only in-frame clones and misses some; the assay was immunoSEQ multiplex PCR. The table lists about 640,000 clones, 72% of them singletons. The CDR3 consists of 14 residues. Between the trimmed V and J ends, which lost 0 bases and 5 bases, there was a span of 13 bases. Per germline, CDR1 GTSNPN and CDR2 SVGIG (reference sequence). This rearrangement joins TRBV30 to TRBJ1-2; D is undetermined. This sequence originates from a woman aged 30 to 39 in good health. Material: memory CD4+ T cells sorted from blood. The subset was: CD45RA-negative fraction. CDR3 region: CAWSVLVGWYGYTF. DNA for the CDR3: TGTGCCTGGAGTGTACTAGTCGGATGGTATGGCTACACCTTC.